This T cell receptor (beta chain) was sequenced in a study of type 1 regulatory T cells. Trimming shortened V by 3 bases and J by 10 bases, and 10 bases separated the two germline ends. Germline loops: CDR1 SGHDN, CDR2 FVKESK. CDR3 size: 12 residues. In TCRdb, the reads were re-called with MiXCR into one record per CDR3 protein. The sample contains 80,000 to 100,000 distinct CDR3 sequences, around a third of which appear only once. The V and J genes are TRBV14 and TRBJ2-1; the D gene is possibly TRBD2 (6 bases). Sample: CD4+ T cells, either the whole sample or a sorted fraction (not recorded which). The TCR originated in a human donor in good health. This CDR3 reads CASSHPGLEQFF. The CDR3 region has the DNA TGTGCCAGCAGCCACCCGGGACTGGAGCAGTTCTTC.